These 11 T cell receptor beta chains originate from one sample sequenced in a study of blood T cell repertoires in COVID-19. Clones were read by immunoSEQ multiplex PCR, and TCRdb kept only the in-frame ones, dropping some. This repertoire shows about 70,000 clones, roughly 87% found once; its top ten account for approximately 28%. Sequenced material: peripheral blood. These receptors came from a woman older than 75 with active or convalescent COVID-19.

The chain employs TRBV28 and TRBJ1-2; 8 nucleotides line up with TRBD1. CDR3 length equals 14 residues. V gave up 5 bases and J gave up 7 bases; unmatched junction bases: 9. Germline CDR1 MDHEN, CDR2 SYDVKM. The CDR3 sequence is CASSPPGQVAGYTF. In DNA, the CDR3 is TGTGCCAGCAGTCCACCGGGACAGGTCGCTGGCTACACCTTC.

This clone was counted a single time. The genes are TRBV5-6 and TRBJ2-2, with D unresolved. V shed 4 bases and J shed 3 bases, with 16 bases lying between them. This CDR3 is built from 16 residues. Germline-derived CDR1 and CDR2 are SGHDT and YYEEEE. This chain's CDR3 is CASSPLLRPDTGELFF. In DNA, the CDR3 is TGTGCCAGCAGCCCTCTACTGCGTCCTGACACCGGGGAGCTGTTTTTT.

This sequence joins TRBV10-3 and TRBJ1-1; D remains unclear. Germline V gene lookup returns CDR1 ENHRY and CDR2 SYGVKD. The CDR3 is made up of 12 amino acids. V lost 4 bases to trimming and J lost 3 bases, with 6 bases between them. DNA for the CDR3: TGTGCCATCAGTGGCGGGGACACTGAAGCTTTCTTT. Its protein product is CAISGGDTEAFF.

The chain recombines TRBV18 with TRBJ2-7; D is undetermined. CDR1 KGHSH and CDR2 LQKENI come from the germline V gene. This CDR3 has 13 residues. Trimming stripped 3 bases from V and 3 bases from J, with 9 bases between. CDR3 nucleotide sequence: TGTGCCAGCTCACCGCGGAGCAACTACGAGCAGTACTTC. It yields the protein CASSPRSNYEQYF.

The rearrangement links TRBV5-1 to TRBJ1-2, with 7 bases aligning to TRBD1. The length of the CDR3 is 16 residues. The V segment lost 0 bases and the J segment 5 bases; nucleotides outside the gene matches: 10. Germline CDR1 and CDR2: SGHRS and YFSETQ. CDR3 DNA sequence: TGCGCCAGCAGCTTGGGGCCCGCAGGGGGAGAATATGGCTACACCTTC. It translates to CASSLGPAGGEYGYTF.

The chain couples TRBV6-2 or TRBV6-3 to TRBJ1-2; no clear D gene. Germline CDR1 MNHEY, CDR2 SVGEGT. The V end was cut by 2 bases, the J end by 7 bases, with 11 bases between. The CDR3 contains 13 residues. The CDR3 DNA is TGTGCCAGCAGTTACGGTCAGGCAAGTGGCTACACCTTC. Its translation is CASSYGQASGYTF.

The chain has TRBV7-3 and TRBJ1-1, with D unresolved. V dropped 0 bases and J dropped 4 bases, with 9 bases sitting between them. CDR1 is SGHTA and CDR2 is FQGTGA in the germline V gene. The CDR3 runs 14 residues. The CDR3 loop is CASSLTPRSTEAFF. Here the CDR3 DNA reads TGTGCCAGCAGCTTAACCCCCCGGAGCACTGAAGCTTTCTTT.

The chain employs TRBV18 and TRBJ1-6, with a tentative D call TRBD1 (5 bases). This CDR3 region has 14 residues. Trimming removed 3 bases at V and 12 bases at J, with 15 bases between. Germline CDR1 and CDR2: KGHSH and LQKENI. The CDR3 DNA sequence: TGTGCCAGCTCACCCGGGACGGAGGGGATACCCCTCCACTTT. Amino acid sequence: CASSPGTEGIPLHF.

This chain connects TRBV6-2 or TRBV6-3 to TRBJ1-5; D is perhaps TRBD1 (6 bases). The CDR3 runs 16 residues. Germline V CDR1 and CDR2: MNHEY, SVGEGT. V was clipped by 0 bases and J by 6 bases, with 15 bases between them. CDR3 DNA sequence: TGTGCCAGCAGTTACTCGCAAATGGGGGGGGCTCAGCCCCAGCATTTT. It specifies CASSYSQMGGAQPQHF.

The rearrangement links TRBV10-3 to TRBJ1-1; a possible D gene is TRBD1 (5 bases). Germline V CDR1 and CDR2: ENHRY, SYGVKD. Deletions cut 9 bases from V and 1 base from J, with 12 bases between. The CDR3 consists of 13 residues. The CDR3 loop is CAMWGEGNTEAFF. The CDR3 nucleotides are TGTGCCATGTGGGGGGAAGGGAACACTGAAGCTTTCTTT.

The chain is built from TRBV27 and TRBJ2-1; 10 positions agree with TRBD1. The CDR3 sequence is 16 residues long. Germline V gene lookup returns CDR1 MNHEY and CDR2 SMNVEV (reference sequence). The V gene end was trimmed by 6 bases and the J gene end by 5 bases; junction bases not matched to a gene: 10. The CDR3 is CASSSAGTGANNEQFF. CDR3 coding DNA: TGTGCCAGCAGCTCAGCCGGGACAGGGGCCAACAATGAGCAGTTCTTC.